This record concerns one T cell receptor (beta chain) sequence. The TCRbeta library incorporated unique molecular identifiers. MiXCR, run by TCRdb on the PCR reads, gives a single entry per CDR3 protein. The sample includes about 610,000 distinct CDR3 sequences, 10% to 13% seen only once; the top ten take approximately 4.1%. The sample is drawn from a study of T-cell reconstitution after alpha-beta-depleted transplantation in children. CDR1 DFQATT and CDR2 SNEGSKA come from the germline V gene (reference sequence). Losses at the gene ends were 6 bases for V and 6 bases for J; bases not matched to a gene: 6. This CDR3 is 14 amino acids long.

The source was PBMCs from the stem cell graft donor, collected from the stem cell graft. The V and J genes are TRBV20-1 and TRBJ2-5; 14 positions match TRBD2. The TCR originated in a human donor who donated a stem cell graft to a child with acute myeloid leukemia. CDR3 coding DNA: TGCAGTGCCCCGACTAGCGGGGGGGTCCAGACCCAGTACTTC. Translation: CSAPTSGGVQTQYF.